This TCR beta chain is drawn from a study of beta chain features in type 1 diabetes. Points from the study as a whole: Researchers cautioned that cDNA sequencing could over-represent cells with high TCR expression. Shorter templates might be favored by PCR, and equally so in patients and in controls.

The CDR3 length is 14 residues. Deletions cut 2 bases from V and 2 bases from J, with 12 bases between. Germline V gene sequence: CDR1 GTSNPN, CDR2 SVGIG (reference sequence). Sorting based on CD45RO/CCR7/CD25/CD127/CD95/CD27 separated CD4+ naive, central memory, regulatory and stem cell-like memory cells. The whole isolated RNA underwent reverse transcription, so sequencing captured expressed TCRB transcripts. Sequencing used immunoSEQ multiplex PCR; TCRdb keeps in-frame clones, though not all of them. The top ten hold more than 0.015% of the sample, which has a few hundred thousand clones, over 13% seen once. A word on this clone: Its antigen is as yet unknown.

The chain recombines TRBV30 with TRBJ2-5; D is ambiguous. This sequence originates from a woman between 18 and 30 years old in good health. Material: naive CD4+ T cells from blood. CDR3 loop: CAWSFAARQETQYF. The DNA of the CDR3 is TGTGCCTGGAGTTTTGCTGCGAGACAAGAGACCCAGTACTTC.